The rows below give T cell receptor beta chains drawn from one sample of a study of siplizumab effects on memory and regulatory T cells. The table came from immunoSEQ multiplex PCR; TCRdb's copy has only in-frame clones and leaves some out. Altogether 90,000 to 110,000 clones are present, under 95% being singletons, with the ten largest covering 0.6% to 0.8%. Sequencing was performed on Tregs sorted from blood. The receptors were sampled from a human donor in good health. The CDR3 runs from the conserved cysteine through the conserved F or W. Fields, in order: clone size, CDR3 length, V gene, J gene, D gene, CDR3 protein, CDR3 DNA. D genes are given only for firm matches. Size tells how often a clone was seen (once, few, many) or the class of an expanded clone, and some rows leave it out.

NA	15	TRBV12-2	TRBJ2-3	NA	CASRPLGRPTDTQYF	TGTGCAAGTCGCCCTTTAGGTCGGCCCACAGATACGCAGTATTTT
NA	16	TRBV7-9	TRBJ2-3	TRBD2	CASSNRTSGFTDTQYF	TGTGCCAGCAGCAACCGGACTAGCGGGTTCACAGATACGCAGTATTTT
NA	11	TRBV18	TRBJ2-5	NA	CASSPGETQYF	TGTGCCAGCTCACCGGGAGAGACCCAGTACTTC
NA	15	TRBV4-1	TRBJ2-1	TRBD2	CASSQAGTRLNEQFF	TGCGCCAGCAGCCAAGCCGGGACTAGGTTAAATGAGCAGTTCTTC
NA	12	TRBV11-2	TRBJ2-7	NA	CASSRGRYEQYF	TGTGCCAGCAGCCGAGGCAGGTACGAGCAGTACTTC
NA	13	TRBV2	TRBJ2-1	TRBD2	CASTTSGGHEQFF	TGTGCCAGCACGACTAGCGGGGGACATGAGCAGTTCTTC
NA	15	TRBV5-3	TRBJ1-2	NA	CARSLGHRELGGYTF	TGTGCCAGAAGCTTGGGACACAGGGAGTTGGGTGGCTACACCTTC
NA	16	TRBV14	TRBJ2-3	NA	CASSQVRGSSTDTQYF	TGTGCCAGCAGCCAAGTCCGGGGGAGCAGCACAGATACGCAGTATTTT
NA	15	TRBV10-3	TRBJ1-2	NA	CASQTPGLGPGGYTF	TGTGCCTCCCAGACCCCAGGACTCGGGCCTGGTGGCTACACCTTC
NA	12	TRBV6-6	TRBJ1-3	NA	CASSDGGNTIYF	TGTGCCAGCAGTGACGGAGGAAACACCATATATTTT
NA	14	TRBV5-1	TRBJ2-7	NA	CASSLWSAKGEQYF	TGCGCCAGCAGCCTATGGTCAGCCAAGGGCGAGCAGTACTTC
NA	15	TRBV19	TRBJ1-6	NA	CASREYGSYNSPLHF	TGTGCCAGTAGGGAATATGGCTCCTATAATTCACCCCTCCACTTT
NA	15	TRBV10-3	TRBJ1-1	NA	CAISESGGFRTEAFF	TGTGCCATCAGTGAGTCGGGAGGGTTCCGCACTGAAGCTTTCTTT
NA	13	TRBV6-5	TRBJ1-2	NA	CASSAGPVGGYTF	TGTGCCAGCAGCGCGGGACCCGTGGGGGGCTACACCTTC
NA	15	TRBV2	TRBJ1-4	NA	CASSEIAGRDEKLFF	TGTGCCAGCAGTGAAATAGCAGGGCGGGATGAAAAACTGTTTTTT
NA	13	TRBV6-6	TRBJ1-1	TRBD1	CASSWTGVTEAFF	TGTGCCAGCAGTTGGACAGGGGTTACTGAAGCTTTCTTT
once	12	TRBV5-1	TRBJ2-7	NA	CASSLGSSEQYF	TGCGCCAGCAGCTTAGGATCGAGCGAGCAGTACTTC
NA	12	TRBV29-1	TRBJ1-1	NA	CSGAGWNTEAFF	TGCAGCGGCGCAGGGTGGAACACTGAAGCTTTCTTT
NA	17	TRBV7-2	TRBJ2-7	TRBD2	CASSLPAGDPESWEQYF	TGTGCCAGCAGCTTACCAGCGGGAGACCCAGAGAGTTGGGAGCAGTACTTC
NA	13	TRBV7-9	TRBJ2-5	TRBD2	CASERLAVGTQYF	TGTGCCAGCGAACGACTAGCGGTCGGGACCCAGTACTTC
NA	15	TRBV2	TRBJ2-7	TRBD2	CASSVSGSLGYEQYF	TGTGCCAGCAGTGTTAGCGGGAGTTTAGGCTACGAGCAGTACTTC
NA	16	TRBV19	TRBJ2-5	TRBD2	CASSPRTSGSGETQYF	TGTGCCAGTAGTCCCCGGACTAGCGGGAGCGGGGAGACCCAGTACTTC
NA	10	TRBV2	TRBJ2-7	NA	CASILDEQYF	TGTGCCAGCATCTTAGACGAGCAGTACTTC
NA	15	TRBV5-5	TRBJ2-5	TRBD2	CASSFISGAVETQYF	TGTGCCAGCAGCTTCATTAGCGGGGCGGTGGAGACCCAGTACTTC
NA	13	TRBV5-1	TRBJ2-5	NA	CASSSTGGETQYF	TGCGCCAGCAGCTCGACAGGAGGAGAGACCCAGTACTTC
NA	16	TRBV27	TRBJ2-3	TRBD1	CASGRYRGLGTDTQYF	TGTGCCAGCGGGAGATACAGGGGTTTGGGAACAGATACGCAGTATTTT
NA	11	TRBV2	TRBJ1-1	NA	CASSAYFAAFF	TGTGCCAGCAGTGCTTACTTCGCAGCTTTCTTT
NA	15	TRBV5-1	TRBJ2-3	TRBD2	CASSLGLAGVDTQYF	TGCGCCAGCAGCTTGGGACTAGCGGGAGTTGATACGCAGTATTTT
NA	16	TRBV11-2	TRBJ2-1	NA	CASSFPGTGLRNEQFF	TGTGCCAGCAGCTTTCCCGGGACCGGTCTACGGAATGAGCAGTTCTTC
once	14	TRBV19	TRBJ2-7	TRBD1	CASSIRTGAYEQYF	TGTGCCAGTAGTATCCGGACAGGGGCCTACGAGCAGTACTTC
NA	14	TRBV6-6	TRBJ1-3	NA	CATRTAGTGNTIYF	TGTGCCACCAGGACGGCGGGAACTGGAAACACCATATATTTT
NA	14	TRBV7-9	TRBJ2-3	NA	CASSLREVLDTQYF	TGTGCCAGCAGCTTAAGAGAGGTCTTGGATACGCAGTATTTT
NA	15	TRBV19	TRBJ1-5	TRBD1	CASWGQGEDNQPQHF	TGTGCCAGCTGGGGACAGGGGGAAGACAATCAGCCCCAGCATTTT
NA	16	TRBV11-2	TRBJ2-7	NA	CASSFQWRPTAYEQYF	TGTGCCAGCAGCTTCCAATGGCGACCAACTGCTTACGAGCAGTACTTC
NA	14	TRBV5-1	TRBJ2-5	TRBD2	CASHQRGNWGTQYF	TGCGCCAGCCACCAGCGGGGGAACTGGGGGACCCAGTACTTC
NA	18	TRBV5-1	TRBJ1-4	NA	CASSLEGYYGRTNEKLFF	TGCGCCAGCAGCTTGGAAGGGTATTACGGTAGAACTAATGAAAAACTGTTTTTT
NA	12	TRBV11-3	TRBJ2-1	NA	CASSPQGNEQFF	TGTGCCAGCAGCCCACAGGGAAATGAGCAGTTCTTC
NA	16	TRBV7-9	TRBJ2-7	NA	CASSLRWVGAHLEQYF	TGTGCCAGCAGCTTACGGTGGGTGGGGGCCCATTTGGAGCAGTACTTC
NA	15	TRBV9	TRBJ2-1	NA	CASSVGGTSYNEQFF	TGTGCCAGCAGCGTTGGGGGGACAAGTTACAATGAGCAGTTCTTC
few	12	TRBV25-1	TRBJ1-1	NA	CASSSFGREAFF	TGTGCCAGCAGTAGCTTCGGGAGAGAAGCTTTCTTT
NA	16	TRBV27	TRBJ2-5	TRBD2	CASRVGTSGSRETQYF	TGTGCCAGCAGGGTCGGGACTAGCGGGAGTCGGGAGACCCAGTACTTC
NA	15	TRBV7-6	TRBJ2-5	TRBD1	CASSLDRGLQETQYF	TGTGCCAGCAGCTTAGACAGGGGGCTTCAAGAGACCCAGTACTTC
once	15	TRBV5-1	TRBJ2-7	TRBD2	CASSATSGEIYEQYF	TGCGCCAGCAGCGCAACTAGCGGGGAAATCTACGAGCAGTACTTC
NA	13	TRBV19	TRBJ2-1	NA	CASREGRGNEQFF	TGTGCCAGTAGGGAGGGTAGGGGCAATGAGCAGTTCTTC
NA	16	TRBV10-3	TRBJ2-5	TRBD2	CAISESSLAGGETQYF	TGTGCCATCAGTGAGTCGTCACTAGCGGGGGGAGAGACCCAGTACTTC